This TCR beta chain is drawn from a study of OX40 agonist ivuxolimab in advanced cancers. Regarding the study as a whole: Which antigen the expanded peripheral T cells recognized is unknown.

Generated by immunoSEQ multiplex PCR, the TCRdb table keeps only in-frame clones and is missing some. Of roughly 50,000 clones detected, approximately 88% appear once; the ten largest clones hold over 10%. This clone turned up a few times. The antigen remains unidentified. J was trimmed by 2 bases and V by 1 base; bases with no gene match: 3. Germline V gives CDR1 LGHNA, CDR2 YNFKEQ. The CDR3 is 15 amino acids. This clonotype was obtained from an adult with an advanced solid tumor such as melanoma, head and neck, liver or kidney cancer. Material: CD4+ or CD8+ T cells sorted from blood, obtained in a trial of the OX40 agonist ivuxolimab. V usage is TRBV4-2 and J usage is TRBJ2-5; 8 bases are shared with TRBD2. CDR3 sequence: CASSQGSGGQETQYF. Here the CDR3 DNA reads TGTGCCAGCAGCCAAGGGTCGGGGGGGCAAGAGACCCAGTACTTC.